A selection of T cell receptor beta chains follows, all from one sample in a study of T cells in Graves' hyperthyroidism and ophthalmopathy. TCRdb independently ran MiXCR on the multiplex PCR reads; one entry per CDR3 protein. The sample has about 480,000 distinct CDR3 sequences, 22% seen once. What was sequenced was blood. These receptors were collected from a woman aged 65 to 85 with Graves' ophthalmopathy. The conserved cysteine and the conserved F or W are not part of the CDR3 here.

V: TRBV6-2/TRBV6-3
J: TRBJ2-7
CDR3: ASSLTTGPYEQY

V: TRBV10-1
J: TRBJ2-7
CDR3: ASSESRGASYEQY

V: TRBV6-2/TRBV6-3
J: TRBJ2-5
CDR3: ASRLSRGETQY

V: TRBV6-1
J: TRBJ2-1
CDR3: ASISLAGVSNEQF

V: TRBV6-2/TRBV6-3
J: TRBJ1-1
CDR3: ASRPGHLGYRAF

V: TRBV6-1
J: TRBJ2-3
CDR3: ASSSAGEGTDTQY

V: TRBV6-2/TRBV6-3
J: TRBJ1-1
CDR3: ASSYTTGAVNTEAF

V: TRBV6-1
J: TRBJ2-7
CDR3: ASRRTSAQYEQY

V: TRBV30
J: TRBJ2-7
CDR3: AWAPGGYEQY

V: TRBV19
J: TRBJ1-1
CDR3: ASSSTGVTEAF

V: TRBV7-2
J: TRBJ2-3
CDR3: ASSPGLAVADTQY

V: TRBV5-1
J: TRBJ2-2
CDR3: ASSRGRINTGELF

V: TRBV28
J: TRBJ2-1
CDR3: ASRNSRLEQF

V: TRBV6-5
J: TRBJ2-7
CDR3: ASSYTIPGEQY

V: TRBV10-1
J: TRBJ1-1
CDR3: ASSESDREGEAF

V: TRBV20-1
J: TRBJ2-1
CDR3: SAREGGLVTEF

V: TRBV2
J: TRBJ2-2
CDR3: ASTRTNTGELF

V: TRBV19
J: TRBJ2-5
CDR3: ASSAIQGLGETQY

V: TRBV5-6
J: TRBJ2-4
CDR3: ASSSIILLAKNIQY

V: TRBV20-1
J: TRBJ2-7
CDR3: SAVRQGALGQY

V: TRBV5-5
J: TRBJ2-7
CDR3: ASSPVVAGGYEQY

V: TRBV28
J: TRBJ2-5
CDR3: ASSLLTTRETQY

V: TRBV2
J: TRBJ1-5
CDR3: ASSEKRSGSNQPQH

V: TRBV11-2
J: TRBJ2-7
CDR3: ASSPGGGPSYEQY

V: TRBV7-9
J: TRBJ2-5
CDR3: ASIRGGYTY

V: TRBV28
J: TRBJ1-1
CDR3: ASSLSPLNTEAF

V: TRBV2
J: TRBJ2-5
CDR3: ASEAGGETQY

V: TRBV27
J: TRBJ2-4
CDR3: ASSLDRVENIQY

V: TRBV4-3
J: TRBJ1-4
CDR3: ASSQGLVLYEKLF

V: TRBV11-2
J: TRBJ2-1
CDR3: ASSTSGGSYNEQF

V: TRBV5-1
J: TRBJ2-7
CDR3: ASSLALTGVEQY

V: TRBV18
J: TRBJ2-7
CDR3: ASSFDSIGYEQY

V: TRBV2
J: TRBJ1-2
CDR3: ASSDDRGGYGYT

V: TRBV7-9
J: TRBJ2-2
CDR3: ASSLQGWSGELF

V: TRBV7-8
J: TRBJ2-3
CDR3: ASSPVGREGTQY

V: TRBV2
J: TRBJ1-6
CDR3: ASSKNIRTGRRNSPLH

V: TRBV19
J: TRBJ2-3
CDR3: ASSMGLAGRTDTQY

V: TRBV11-2
J: TRBJ2-3
CDR3: ASSFGLGTDTQY

V: TRBV7-9
J: TRBJ2-3
CDR3: ASSFTSGRDTQY

V: TRBV28
J: TRBJ1-5
CDR3: ASSSPPGVASNQPQH